This T cell receptor beta chain was identified during a study of response to subunit inactivated influenza vaccine. Worth noting for this clonotype: What it binds is not known.

Overall study results and limits: Authors suggested that a seasonal influenza vaccination recruits few new T cells each time.

TCRdb called the RT-PCR reads again in MiXCR, with one record for every CDR3 protein. The sample lists hundreds of thousands of distinct CDR3 sequences, approximately 15% seen once, with approximately 10% in the top ten. The sample in question was PBMCs from blood, obtained 11 to 12 days after vaccination. This clonotype originated in a man aged 50-59 years who received an inactivated influenza vaccine.

CDR3 region: CASSYGDWGLVDEQFF. The CDR3 DNA is TGTGCCAGCAGTTACGGCGATTGGGGGTTGGTCGATGAGCAGTTCTTC. The V call is TRBV6-2 or TRBV6-3, the J call TRBJ2-1; D may match TRBD1 or TRBD2 (5 bases each). The V end was cut by 2 bases, the J end by 8 bases, with 19 bases between. This CDR3 comprises 16 residues. In germline, CDR1 is MNHEY, CDR2 SVGEGT.